The 24 T cell receptor beta chains below all came from one sample that was sequenced in a study of blood T cell repertoires in COVID-19. Produced via immunoSEQ multiplex PCR; TCRdb's table is partial and in-frame only. The data hold around 250,000 clones, with about nine tenths observed a single time. The sequencing sample was made of PBMCs or T cells enriched from blood (not recorded which). The receptors shown here come from a human donor in a cohort exposed to, infected with or recovered from COVID-19 (not recorded which). The donor label of this sample is uncertain.

The chain uses TRBV21-1 and TRBJ1-1; the table's D call TRBD1 went unverified against the DNA. TRBV21-1 is a pseudogene locus. CDR3 length: 13 residues. In nucleotides, the CDR3 is TGTGCCAGCAGCAGGGGGCAAGGCACTGAAGCTTTCTTT. It specifies CASSRGQGTEAFF.

The chain uses TRBV7-6 and TRBJ2-3; TRBD2 matches at 10 bases. CDR1 SGHVS and CDR2 FNYEAQ come from the germline V gene. This CDR3 spans 16 amino acids. The ends lost 5 bases at V and 1 base at J; junction bases unmatched: 6. The CDR3 coding sequence is TGTGCCAGCAGCCCTACAGGACTAGCGGGCACAGATACGCAGTATTTT. The encoded protein is CASSPTGLAGTDTQYF.

The chain combines TRBV27 with TRBJ1-1, with TRBD1 as a possible D gene (6 bases). The ends were cut back, 5 bases at V and 9 bases at J, with 10 bases in the middle. The CDR3 sequence is 11 residues long. Germline CDR1 MNHEY, CDR2 SMNVEV (reference sequence). This CDR3 reads CASSAGTKAFF. The CDR3 region has the DNA TGTGCCAGCAGTGCCGGGACAAAAGCTTTCTTT.

The rearrangement uses TRBV6-6 and TRBJ1-4, with D hard to call. CDR1 is MNHNY and CDR2 is SVGAGI in the germline V gene (reference sequence). Trimming took off 10 bases at V and 8 bases at J, with 14 bases between the two ends. CDR3 length equals 12 residues. The CDR3 here is CATAEGREKLFF. The CDR3 coding sequence is TGTGCCACCGCAGAGGGCCGGGAAAAACTGTTTTTT.

The chain carries TRBV23-1 and TRBJ1-1; the D gene is possibly TRBD1 (5 bases). TRBV23-1 qualifies as an ORF whose function is uncertain. Trimming removed 0 bases at V and 0 bases at J, with 14 bases between. The CDR3 has 17 residues. In nucleotides, the CDR3 is TGCGCCAGCAGTCAATCGTCAGGGCCCTTTATGAACACTGAAGCTTTCTTT. This encodes CASSQSSGPFMNTEAFF.

The rearrangement joins TRBV6-2 or TRBV6-3 to TRBJ1-5, with 8 bases identical to TRBD1. The CDR3 covers 14 residues. The germline gives CDR1 MNHEY, CDR2 SVGEGT. V shed 6 bases and J 5 bases; nucleotides not matched to a gene: 6. CDR3 amino acids: CASSSDRVDQPQHF. Here the CDR3 DNA reads TGTGCCAGCAGCTCGGACAGGGTGGATCAGCCCCAGCATTTT.

The rearrangement uses TRBV27 and TRBJ2-1; tentative D call: TRBD1 (6 bases). The length of the CDR3 is 14 residues. The V end was cut by 5 bases, the J end by 0 bases, with 8 bases between. In germline, CDR1 is MNHEY, CDR2 SMNVEV (reference sequence). The CDR3 sequence is CASSRTVSYNEQFF. CDR3 coding DNA: TGTGCCAGCAGTCGGACAGTCTCCTACAATGAGCAGTTCTTC.

The gene calls are TRBV3-1 (or the pseudogene TRBV3-2) and TRBJ1-4; D is undetermined. CDR3 length: 14 amino acids. The ends were cut back, 5 bases at V and 7 bases at J, with 14 bases in the middle. The germline gives CDR1 LGHDT, CDR2 YNNKEL (reference sequence). The CDR3 sequence is CASSWREGGEKLFF. The CDR3 DNA sequence: TGTGCCAGCAGCTGGAGGGAGGGAGGTGAAAAACTGTTTTTT.

The CDR3 sequence: CASREGVGDEKLFF. CDR3 DNA sequence: TGCGCCAGCAGAGAGGGCGTTGGAGATGAAAAACTGTTTTTT. The V and J genes are TRBV4-1 and TRBJ1-4; D call uncertain. Looked up from germline, CDR1 is MGHRA and CDR2 is YSYEKL. This CDR3 has 14 amino acids. The germline V and J ends were trimmed by 6 bases and 6 bases, with 14 bases remaining between them.

The chain has TRBV6-5 and TRBJ2-5, with 8 positions matching TRBD1. This CDR3 is 13 amino acids long. CDR1 is MNHEY, CDR2 SVGAGI, per germline. V lost 6 bases, J lost 3 bases, and 3 bases stayed unmatched. CDR3 DNA sequence: TGTGCCAGCAGGGACAGGGTTAAAGAGACCCAGTACTTC. Amino acid sequence: CASRDRVKETQYF.

The chain combines TRBV18 with TRBJ2-1; 8 positions match TRBD2. This CDR3 comprises 14 residues. Germline CDR1 is KGHSH and CDR2 is LQKENI. J gave up 10 bases and V 6 bases, and 11 bases lay outside the gene matches. CDR3 coding DNA: TGTGCCAGCTCCCCCGGGACTAGGGCCTTGGAGCAGTTCTTC. Translation: CASSPGTRALEQFF.

The rearrangement uses TRBV30 and TRBJ2-5; TRBD1 matches 12 bases. The CDR3 covers 15 residues. The V and J ends lost 3 bases and 3 bases, in that order; junction bases with no gene match: 5. Germline values: CDR1 GTSNPN, CDR2 SVGIG (reference sequence). The CDR3 reads CAWRAGQGAEETQYF. CDR3 sequence (DNA): TGTGCCTGGAGGGCGGGACAGGGGGCCGAAGAGACCCAGTACTTC.

This clone was picked up a small number of times. This chain joins TRBV6-5 and TRBJ1-1; D is ambiguous. The CDR3 totals 13 residues. Germline V gene data show CDR1 as MNHEY and CDR2 as SVGAGI. Deletions cut 2 bases from V and 4 bases from J, with 8 bases between. The CDR3 here is CASSYEVTTEAFF. As DNA, the CDR3 is TGTGCCAGCAGTTACGAGGTGACCACTGAAGCTTTCTTT.

In regard to this clone: At the DNA level, this CDR3 is encoded by other sequences in the same sample as well. The rearrangement uses TRBV6-5 and TRBJ2-7; tentatively, D is TRBD2 (6 bases). Trimming took 0 bases from V and 0 from J, leaving 9 bases between them. The germline gives CDR1 MNHEY, CDR2 SVGAGI. This CDR3 is built from 15 residues. The CDR3 nucleotides read TGTGCCAGCAGTTACTCCGCGGGGCCCTCCTACGAGCAGTACTTC. Translation: CASSYSAGPSYEQYF.

The chain is built from TRBV3-1 (or the pseudogene TRBV3-2) and TRBJ2-7; the D is unclear. Deletions cut 4 bases from V and 2 bases from J, with 6 bases between. CDR1 LGHDT and CDR2 YNNKEL come from the germline V gene (reference sequence). This CDR3 has 12 amino acids. The CDR3 nucleotides are TGTGCCAGCAGCCTTTTAACCTACGAGCAGTACTTC. It yields the protein CASSLLTYEQYF.

This chain joins TRBV30 and TRBJ2-3; D may be TRBD1 (5 bases). The V end was cut by 0 bases, the J end by 4 bases, with 11 bases between. Germline-derived CDR1 and CDR2 are GTSNPN and SVGIG (reference sequence). The CDR3 is 14 amino acids. CDR3 in amino acids: CAWSVQVLPDTQYF. The CDR3 coding sequence is TGTGCCTGGAGTGTACAGGTATTACCAGATACGCAGTATTTT. The full variable domain, completed using reference TRBV30 and TRBJ2-3, is SQTIHQWPATLVQPVGSPLSLECTVEGTSNPNLYWYRQAAGRGLQLLFYSVGIGQISSEVPQNLSASRPQDRQFILSSKKLLLSDSGFYLCAWSVQVLPDTQYFGPGTRLTVL.

The CDR3 region is CASSPESRVVGYTF. CDR3 in DNA: TGTGCCAGCAGCCCAGAATCCCGGGTAGTCGGCTACACCTTC. This chain uses TRBV3-1 (or the pseudogene TRBV3-2) with TRBJ1-2; D is unresolved. Trimming stripped 4 bases from V and 8 bases from J, with 17 bases between. This CDR3 is 14 amino acids long. In germline, CDR1 is LGHDT, CDR2 YNNKEL (reference sequence).

This chain links TRBV4-1 with TRBJ1-2, with D perhaps matching TRBD1 (5 bases). V was shortened by 1 base and J by 8 bases, with 14 bases between the two germline ends. Germline CDR1 is MGHRA and CDR2 is YSYEKL. The CDR3 runs 14 residues. The CDR3 nucleotides are TGCGCCAGCAGCCAAGTGGTACGGGGGGACGGCTACACCTTC. Translated, it gives CASSQVVRGDGYTF.

This chain joins TRBV6-2 or TRBV6-3 and TRBJ2-5; TRBD1 matches at 7 bases. The CDR3 is 17 residues long. With V trimmed by 2 bases and J by 6 bases, 15 bases remained unmatched. Germline V gene data show CDR1 as MNHEY and CDR2 as SVGEGT. CDR3 nucleotide sequence: TGTGCCAGCAGTTACGAGGGGGCGCGACAGGGAAAAAAGACCCAGTACTTC. Protein: CASSYEGARQGKKTQYF.

The V gene is TRBV12-5, the J gene TRBJ1-5; 7 bases map to TRBD1. The CDR3 runs to 15 residues. The germline gives CDR1 LGHNT, CDR2 FRNRAP. With 6 bases clipped from V and 7 bases from J, the junction kept 12 bases outside the gene matches. The CDR3 region is CASGNSQGGRQPQHF. CDR3 nucleotide sequence: TGTGCTAGTGGAAATTCCCAAGGGGGCAGACAGCCCCAGCATTTT.

The chain is built from TRBV30 and TRBJ1-2, with 9 bases matching TRBD1. Germline V gene lookup returns CDR1 GTSNPN and CDR2 SVGIG (reference sequence). V lost 6 bases to trimming and J lost 4 bases; unmatched junction nucleotides: 6. The CDR3 spans 13 residues. Written as DNA, the CDR3 is TGTGCCTGCGGAACAGGGGGCGTCTATGGCTACACCTTC. Protein: CACGTGGVYGYTF.

The rearrangement joins TRBV5-1 to TRBJ2-7; weak D call: TRBD1 (6 bases). The ends were cut back, 4 bases at V and 0 bases at J, with 11 bases in the middle. This CDR3 is built from 14 residues. CDR1 is SGHRS, CDR2 YFSETQ, per germline. The CDR3, as DNA: TGCGCCAGCAGCCTAGGACAGTTCTCCTACGAGCAGTACTTC. Translation: CASSLGQFSYEQYF. Supplemented by reference TRBV5-1 and TRBJ2-7, the full variable domain reads KAGVTQTPRYLIKTRGQQVTLSCSPISGHRSVSWYQQTPGQGLQFLFEYFSETQRNKGNFPGRFSGRQFSNSRSEMNVSTLELGDSALYLCASSLGQFSYEQYFGPGTRLTVT.

The rearrangement uses TRBV5-1 and TRBJ2-1; 10 positions match TRBD2. CDR1 is SGHRS, CDR2 YFSETQ, per germline. V dropped 2 bases and J dropped 6; count of bases not matched to a gene: 8. This CDR3 spans 16 amino acids. The CDR3 region is CASSFRGLAHRNEQFF. The DNA of the CDR3 is TGCGCCAGCAGCTTTAGGGGACTAGCGCATCGCAATGAGCAGTTCTTC.

The chain carries TRBV6-5 and TRBJ2-7; 9 positions agree with TRBD1. Trimming removed 5 bases from V and 3 bases from J; junction bases left unmatched: 5. The CDR3 sequence is 14 residues long. Germline V lookup: CDR1 MNHEY, CDR2 SVGAGI. CDR3 amino acids: CASSPRDRDYEQYF. The DNA for the CDR3 is TGTGCCAGCAGTCCCCGGGACAGGGACTACGAGCAGTACTTC.